This is a list of T cell receptor beta chains from one sample in a study of CD8+ T cells in alopecia areata. This table comes from immunoSEQ multiplex PCR, and its TCRdb copy is limited to in-frame clones, with some not included. The sample lists some 120,000 clones, 47% occurring once. The sample comprised NKG2D-low CD8+ T cells sorted from blood. The source of these receptors is a human donor with alopecia areata. Each CDR3 is given with its conserved first and last residue. A D gene is named only where the DNA matches it firmly. Some rows mark clone size as missing; the rest say once, few, many or name a class of expanded clone.

>-|-|TRBJ1-1|TRBV4-1
TGCGCCAGCAGCCAAGGAAACACTGAAGCTTTCTTT
CASSQGNTEAFF
>few|-|TRBJ1-1|TRBV29-1
TGCAGCGTTGAAGTAGAAAACACTGAAGCTTTCTTT
CSVEVENTEAFF
>few|TRBD2|TRBJ2-1|TRBV29-1
TGCAGCGTCTGGGTTAGCGGGGGGCGGAATGAGCAGTTCTTC
CSVWVSGGRNEQFF
>-|-|TRBJ1-2|TRBV6-5
TGTGCCAGCAGTTACCAACAGGGTCAGAATGGCTACACCTTC
CASSYQQGQNGYTF
>few|-|TRBJ1-3|TRBV29-1
TGCAGCGTTGTTCCCAACTCTGGAAACACCATATATTTT
CSVVPNSGNTIYF
>-|-|TRBJ2-2|TRBV4-1
TGCGCCAGCAGCCAAGATAAACAAGGGATATCCGGGGAGCTGTTTTTT
CASSQDKQGISGELFF
>-|TRBD1|TRBJ2-7|TRBV5-1
TGCGCCAGCAGCTTTGGAATTGGGACAGGGGCTTCCTACGAGCAGTACTTC
CASSFGIGTGASYEQYF
>-|-|TRBJ2-7|TRBV27
TGTGCCAGTAGGCAGAGCTCCTACGAGCAGTACTTC
CASRQSSYEQYF
>-|TRBD2|TRBJ2-5|TRBV29-1
TGCAGCGTTGGGATTAGCGGGAGACTCCAAGAGACCCAGTACTTC
CSVGISGRLQETQYF
>-|-|TRBJ1-1|TRBV20-1
TGCAGCGCCGTGGAGAACACTGAAGCTTTCTTT
CSAVENTEAFF
>once|TRBD2|TRBJ2-1|TRBV13
TGTGCCAGCAGCTTAAGCCTAGCGGGGGCTGAGCAGTTCTTC
CASSLSLAGAEQFF
>few|-|TRBJ1-2|TRBV29-1
TGCAGCGCCACCGCCGGTGGAAGCTATGGCTACACCTTC
CSATAGGSYGYTF
>-|-|TRBJ2-7|TRBV27
TGTGCCAGCAGTTCCAGGGGGGCCGGCGAGCAGTACTTC
CASSSRGAGEQYF
>-|-|TRBJ1-1|TRBV15
TGTGCCACCAGCGTTGGGTCCGATGAAGCTTTCTTT
CATSVGSDEAFF
>-|TRBD1|TRBJ2-7|TRBV5-6
TGTGCCAGCAGTTCCGGGACAGGGTCCTACGAGCAGTACTTC
CASSSGTGSYEQYF
>-|-|TRBJ1-6|TRBV11-2
TGTGCCAGCAGCTCAGGCAAAAATTCACCCCTCCACTTT
CASSSGKNSPLHF
>-|-|TRBJ1-1|TRBV2
TGTGCCAGCAGTGAAGCTTGGGGAGAAACTGAAGCTTTCTTT
CASSEAWGETEAFF
>few|TRBD1|TRBJ2-7|TRBV5-1
TGCGCCAGCAGCTATGGACAGGTCTACGAGCAGTACTTC
CASSYGQVYEQYF
>-|TRBD1|TRBJ1-6|TRBV28
TGTGCCAGCAGTTTAACCAACCGGGACAGGGGGCCTCCCCTCCACTTT
CASSLTNRDRGPPLHF
>once|TRBD1|TRBJ1-2|TRBV29-1
TGCAGCGTTGCAGGGACAGGGGAGGATGGCTACACCTTC
CSVAGTGEDGYTF
>few|-|TRBJ2-3|TRBV4-2
TGTGCCAGCAGCCGGTCGGCGGACTATAGCACAGATACGCAGTATTTT
CASSRSADYSTDTQYF
>-|TRBD2|TRBJ2-1|TRBV4-3
TGCGCCAGCAGCCAACGACTAGCGGGCTACAATGAGCAGTTCTTC
CASSQRLAGYNEQFF
>-|-|TRBJ1-2|TRBV30
TGTGCCTGGAGTGCAGTTCAGGCCGATCTTAACTATGGCTACACCTTC
CAWSAVQADLNYGYTF
>few|TRBD2|TRBJ2-2|TRBV29-1
TGCAGCGTGACGGGGACTAGCATCACCGGGGAGCTGTTTTTT
CSVTGTSITGELFF
>-|-|TRBJ1-5|TRBV29-1
TGCAGCGTGAATGAGGGGATGAGCAATCAGCCCCAGCATTTT
CSVNEGMSNQPQHF
>few|-|TRBJ2-1|TRBV9
TGTGCCAGCAGCTTACACACGGGGGCCGATAATGAGCAGTTCTTC
CASSLHTGADNEQFF
>-|-|TRBJ2-1|TRBV4-1
TGCGCCAGCACAGGGGGGGCCGACAATGAGCAGTTCTTC
CASTGGADNEQFF
>-|-|TRBJ2-3|TRBV29-1
TGCAGCGTTGAGGCCGAGGGCACAGATACGCAGTATTTT
CSVEAEGTDTQYF
>-|-|TRBJ2-7|TRBV5-4
TGTGCCGAGTCGGACAGAACGACCTCCTACGAGCAGTACTTC
CAESDRTTSYEQYF
>-|-|TRBJ1-1|TRBV30
TGTGCCTGGAGTTCGGACACTGAAGCTTTCTTT
CAWSSDTEAFF
>-|-|TRBJ2-1|TRBV27
TGTGCCAGCAGTTTGCCGGGGGCCGGGAGCAATGAGCAGTTCTTC
CASSLPGAGSNEQFF
>few|-|TRBJ1-1|TRBV5-6
TGTGCCAGCAGCTTGCGCGGGGGAAACACTGAAGCTTTCTTT
CASSLRGGNTEAFF
>-|-|TRBJ2-1|TRBV7-2
TGTGCCAGCAGCTTAAAAGGACAGAGCATATACAATGAGCAGTTCTTC
CASSLKGQSIYNEQFF
>-|TRBD1|TRBJ1-2|TRBV29-1
TGCAGCGTCCCCGGGCGACAGGGCCAGTTATACAACTATGGCTACACCTTC
CSVPGRQGQLYNYGYTF
>-|-|TRBJ1-1|TRBV6-6
TGTGCCAGCAGTGAGGGGAACACTGAAGCTTTCTTT
CASSEGNTEAFF
>-|-|TRBJ2-1|TRBV27
TGTGCCAGCAGTTTATCGGGACCCTACAATGAGCAGTTCTTC
CASSLSGPYNEQFF
>-|TRBD1|TRBJ2-7|TRBV29-1
TGCAGCGTGCCGGGGGACAGGGCGAACGAGCAGTACTTC
CSVPGDRANEQYF
>medium-sized|-|TRBJ1-4|TRBV30
TGTGCCTGGAACCCGCAGGGTAATGAAAAACTGTTTTTT
CAWNPQGNEKLFF
>-|-|TRBJ1-1|TRBV5-6
TGTGCCAGCAGCTTGGGTGGGGCCCTGAACACTGAAGCTTTCTTT
CASSLGGALNTEAFF
>-|-|TRBJ2-7|TRBV27
TGTGCCAGCAGTTCAGGATCCGACGTGAGCTCCTACGAGCAGTACTTC
CASSSGSDVSSYEQYF
>-|-|TRBJ1-1|TRBV7-9
TGTGCCAGCAGCTTCCAGAACACTGAAGCTTTCTTT
CASSFQNTEAFF
>-|TRBD2|TRBJ2-3|TRBV28
TGTGCCAGCACGACGACTAGCGGGAGCCCAGATACGCAGTATTTT
CASTTTSGSPDTQYF
>-|-|TRBJ1-2|TRBV15
TGTGCCACCAGCAGAGATGCGGATGGCTACACCTTC
CATSRDADGYTF
>few|-|TRBJ2-7|TRBV30
TGTGCCTGGAGTGTAATAGGGGAAGGTTACGAGCAGTACTTC
CAWSVIGEGYEQYF
>few|TRBD1|TRBJ1-1|TRBV28
TGTGCCAGCAGTTTATACAGGGGGACGATCACTGAAGCTTTCTTT
CASSLYRGTITEAFF